This T cell receptor (beta chain) was obtained from a study of early T cells in non-severe SARS-CoV-2 infection. Study-level information: Sequencing was performed on bulk RNA from unsorted whole blood, leaving chains unpaired. Study conclusions and caveats: VDJdb-based annotation leaned toward anti-spike CD8 responses and missed private and CD4 specificities.

Each cDNA molecule carried a unique molecular identifier. TCRdb passed the 5' RACE reads through MiXCR, listing each CDR3 protein once. There are just under 90,000 distinct CDR3 sequences in the sample; 13% to 15% occur only once, and roughly 7% lies in the top ten. In regard to this clonotype: Antigen specificity is unknown.

The sequence was collected from an adult who was a healthcare worker with PCR-confirmed SARS-CoV-2 infection or an uninfected control (not recorded which). The sequenced material came from whole blood.

The CDR3, as DNA: TGTGCCAGCAGCTTGGTCGGGGACAGATCCTACGAGCAGTACTTC. Amino acid sequence: CASSLVGDRSYEQYF. The V gene is TRBV5-4, the J gene TRBJ2-7, with TRBD1 identical over 7 bases. The length of the CDR3 is 15 residues. Germline CDR1 reads SGHNT; CDR2 reads YYREEE (reference sequence). V lost 0 bases to trimming and J lost 1 base; unmatched junction nucleotides: 4.